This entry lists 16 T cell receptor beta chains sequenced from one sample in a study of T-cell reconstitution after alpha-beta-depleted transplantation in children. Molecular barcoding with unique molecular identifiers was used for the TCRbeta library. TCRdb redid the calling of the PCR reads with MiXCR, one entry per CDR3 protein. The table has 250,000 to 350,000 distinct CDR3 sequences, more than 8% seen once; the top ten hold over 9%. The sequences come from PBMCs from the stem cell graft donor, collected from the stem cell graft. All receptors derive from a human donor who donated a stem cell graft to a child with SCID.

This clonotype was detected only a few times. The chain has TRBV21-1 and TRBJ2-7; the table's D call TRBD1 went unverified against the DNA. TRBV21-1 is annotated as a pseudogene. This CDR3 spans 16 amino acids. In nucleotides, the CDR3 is TGTGCCAGCAGCAAAAGTCTCCGGACAGACCTCTACGAGCAGTACTTC. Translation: CASSKSLRTDLYEQYF.

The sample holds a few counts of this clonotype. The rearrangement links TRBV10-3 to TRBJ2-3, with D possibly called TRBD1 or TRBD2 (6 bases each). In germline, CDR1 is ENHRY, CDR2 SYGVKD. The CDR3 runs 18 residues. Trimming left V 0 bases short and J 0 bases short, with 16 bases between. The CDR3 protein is CAISESEGGGTSTDTQYF. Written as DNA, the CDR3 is TGTGCCATCAGTGAGTCGGAAGGAGGGGGTACTAGCACAGATACGCAGTATTTT.

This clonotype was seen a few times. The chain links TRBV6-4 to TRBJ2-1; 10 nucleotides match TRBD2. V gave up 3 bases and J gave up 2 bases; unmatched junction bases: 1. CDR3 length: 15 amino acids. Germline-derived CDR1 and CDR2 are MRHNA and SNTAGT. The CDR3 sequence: CASSELAGTYNEQFF. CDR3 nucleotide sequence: TGTGCCAGCAGTGAACTAGCGGGGACCTACAATGAGCAGTTCTTC.

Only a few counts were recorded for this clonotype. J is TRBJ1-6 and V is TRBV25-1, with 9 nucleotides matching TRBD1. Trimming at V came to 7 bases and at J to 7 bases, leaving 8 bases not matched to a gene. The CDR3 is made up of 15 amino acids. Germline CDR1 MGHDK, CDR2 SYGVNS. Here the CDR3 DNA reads TGTGCCAGCAAGCGACAGGGGGGCGCGAATTCACCCCTCCACTTT. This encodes CASKRQGGANSPLHF.

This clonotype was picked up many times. The CDR3 protein is CASRSGGTYNEQFF. The CDR3 coding sequence is TGTGCCAGCAGGAGCGGGGGCACCTACAATGAGCAGTTCTTC. V and J are TRBV12-3 or TRBV12-4 and TRBJ2-1; 8 nucleotides line up with TRBD2. The CDR3 runs to 14 residues. The junction had 3 bases not matched to a gene; V was cut back by 6 bases and J by 2 bases.

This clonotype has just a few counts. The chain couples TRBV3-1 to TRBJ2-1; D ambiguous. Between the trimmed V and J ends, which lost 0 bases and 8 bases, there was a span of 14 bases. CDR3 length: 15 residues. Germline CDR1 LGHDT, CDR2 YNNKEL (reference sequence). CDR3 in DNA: TGTGCCAGCAGCCAAGACTCCAGCAGTGGGGATGAGCAGTTCTTC. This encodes CASSQDSSSGDEQFF.

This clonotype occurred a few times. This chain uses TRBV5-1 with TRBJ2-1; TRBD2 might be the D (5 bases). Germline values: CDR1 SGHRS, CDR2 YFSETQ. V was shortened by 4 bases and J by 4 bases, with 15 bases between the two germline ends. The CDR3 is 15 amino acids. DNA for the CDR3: TGCGCCAGCAGCCCCCTGGAGGAAGCATACAATGAGCAGTTCTTC. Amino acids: CASSPLEEAYNEQFF.

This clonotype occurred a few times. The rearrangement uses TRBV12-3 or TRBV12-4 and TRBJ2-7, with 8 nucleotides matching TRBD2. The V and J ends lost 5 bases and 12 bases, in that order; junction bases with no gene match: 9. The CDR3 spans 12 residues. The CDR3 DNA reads TGTGCCAGCAGTCCCGATGAGCGGGGGCCGTACTTC. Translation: CASSPDERGPYF.

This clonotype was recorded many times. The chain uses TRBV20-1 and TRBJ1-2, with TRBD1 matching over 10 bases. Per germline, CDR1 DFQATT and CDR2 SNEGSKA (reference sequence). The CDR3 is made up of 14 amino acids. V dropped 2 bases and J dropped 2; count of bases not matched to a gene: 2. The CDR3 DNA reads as TGCAGTGCTAGAAGGGACAGGGGAAACTATGGCTACACCTTC. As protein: CSARRDRGNYGYTF.

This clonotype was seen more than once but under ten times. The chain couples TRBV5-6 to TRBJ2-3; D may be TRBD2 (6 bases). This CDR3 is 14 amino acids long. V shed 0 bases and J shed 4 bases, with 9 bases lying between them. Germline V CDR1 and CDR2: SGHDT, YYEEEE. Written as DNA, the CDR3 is TGTGCCAGCAGCTTGGCGGGGGTGGCAGATACGCAGTATTTT. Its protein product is CASSLAGVADTQYF.

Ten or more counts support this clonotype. The CDR3 bases are TGCGCCAGCAGCTTGTTGCCGGATAGCAATCAGCCCCAGCATTTT. Protein: CASSLLPDSNQPQHF. The chain has TRBV5-1 and TRBJ1-5; no definite D call. The germline gives CDR1 SGHRS, CDR2 YFSETQ. The CDR3 extends over 15 amino acids. The V end lost 1 base, the J end lost 0 bases, and 8 bases lay between the germline ends.

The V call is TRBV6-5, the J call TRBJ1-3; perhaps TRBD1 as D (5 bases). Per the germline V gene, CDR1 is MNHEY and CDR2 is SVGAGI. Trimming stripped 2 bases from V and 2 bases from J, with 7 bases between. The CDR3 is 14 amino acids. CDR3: CASSYRGTGNTIYF. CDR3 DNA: TGTGCCAGCAGTTACAGGGGTACTGGAAACACCATATATTTT.

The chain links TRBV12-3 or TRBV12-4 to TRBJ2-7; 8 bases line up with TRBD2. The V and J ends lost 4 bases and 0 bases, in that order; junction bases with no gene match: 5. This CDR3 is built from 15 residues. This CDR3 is CASSSIAGISYEQYF. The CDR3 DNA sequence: TGTGCCAGCAGTTCAATAGCGGGGATCTCCTACGAGCAGTACTTC.

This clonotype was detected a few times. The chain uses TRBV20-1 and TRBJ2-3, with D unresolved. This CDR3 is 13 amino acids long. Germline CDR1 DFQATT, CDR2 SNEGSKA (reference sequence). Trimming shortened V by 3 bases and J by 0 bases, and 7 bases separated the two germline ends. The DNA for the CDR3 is TGCAGTGCTAGTCTAACGAGCACAGATACGCAGTATTTT. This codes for CSASLTSTDTQYF.

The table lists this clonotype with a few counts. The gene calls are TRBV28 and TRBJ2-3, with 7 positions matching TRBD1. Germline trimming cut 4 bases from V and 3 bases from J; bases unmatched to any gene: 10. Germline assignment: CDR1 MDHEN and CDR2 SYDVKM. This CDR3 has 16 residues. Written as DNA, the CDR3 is TGTGCCAGCAGTTATATGACAGGGCCGAGGACAGATACGCAGTATTTT. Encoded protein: CASSYMTGPRTDTQYF.

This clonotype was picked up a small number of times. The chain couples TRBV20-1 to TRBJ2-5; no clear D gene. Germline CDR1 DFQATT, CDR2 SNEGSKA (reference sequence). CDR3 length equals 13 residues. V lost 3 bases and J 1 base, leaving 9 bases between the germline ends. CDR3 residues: CSASRSTQETQYF. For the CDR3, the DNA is TGCAGTGCTAGCCGCAGCACCCAAGAGACCCAGTACTTC.